This TCR beta chain was captured by sequencing in a study of Graves' ophthalmopathy and Graves' hyperthyroidism. Study in general: Specimen type is peripheral blood, obtained at initial diagnosis before any treatment.

This CDR3 has 15 amino acids. V was shortened by 5 bases and J by 9 bases, with 23 bases between the two germline ends. Germline V CDR1 and CDR2: SGHAT, FQNNGV. Researchers took RNA transcripts and amplified TCR beta CDR3 regions from them. Second-round multiplex PCR followed a first-round RT-PCR using HTBI primers. TCRdb processed the multiplex PCR reads anew with MiXCR; each CDR3 protein has one entry. This sample has hundreds of thousands of distinct CDR3 sequences; more than 20% occur once, and the top ten carry approximately 3.2%. This clonotype came up many times. Clinical symptoms and serum thyroxine were used for diagnosis; TRAb, thyroid ultrasound and orbital computed tomography were also relied on.

This chain links TRBV11-2 with TRBJ2-7; D possibly corresponds to TRBD2 (5 bases). The sequenced sample consisted of peripheral blood. The receptor was isolated from a woman aged 18-30 years with stable Graves' hyperthyroidism. The CDR3 protein is CASSLSNRLAGGQYF. The CDR3 nucleotides read TGTGCCAGCAGCCTCTCTAACCGACTGGCCGGAGGGCAGTACTTC.